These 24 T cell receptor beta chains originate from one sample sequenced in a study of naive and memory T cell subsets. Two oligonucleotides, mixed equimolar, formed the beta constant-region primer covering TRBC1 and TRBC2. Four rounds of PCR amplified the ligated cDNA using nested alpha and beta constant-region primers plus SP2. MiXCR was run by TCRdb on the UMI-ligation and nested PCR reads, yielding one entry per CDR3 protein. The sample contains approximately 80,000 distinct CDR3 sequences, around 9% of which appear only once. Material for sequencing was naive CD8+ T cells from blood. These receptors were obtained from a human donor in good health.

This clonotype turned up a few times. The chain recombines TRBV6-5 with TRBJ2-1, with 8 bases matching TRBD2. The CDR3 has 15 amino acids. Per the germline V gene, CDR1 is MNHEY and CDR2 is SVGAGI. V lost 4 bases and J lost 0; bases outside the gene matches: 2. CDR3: CASSWTSSSYNEQFF. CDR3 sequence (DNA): TGTGCCAGCAGTTGGACTAGCAGCTCCTACAATGAGCAGTTCTTC.

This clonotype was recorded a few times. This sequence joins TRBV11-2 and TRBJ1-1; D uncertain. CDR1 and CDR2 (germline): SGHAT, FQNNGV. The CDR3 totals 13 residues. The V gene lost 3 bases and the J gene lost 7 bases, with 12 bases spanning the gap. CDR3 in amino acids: CASSFVSKIEAFF. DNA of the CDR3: TGTGCCAGCAGCTTTGTCAGCAAAATTGAAGCTTTCTTT.

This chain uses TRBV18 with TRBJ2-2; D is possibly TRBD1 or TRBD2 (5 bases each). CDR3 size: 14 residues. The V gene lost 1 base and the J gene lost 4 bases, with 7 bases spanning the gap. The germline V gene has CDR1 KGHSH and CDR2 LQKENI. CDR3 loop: CASSPLGTTGELFF. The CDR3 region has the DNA TGTGCCAGCTCACCACTCGGGACCACCGGGGAGCTGTTTTTT.

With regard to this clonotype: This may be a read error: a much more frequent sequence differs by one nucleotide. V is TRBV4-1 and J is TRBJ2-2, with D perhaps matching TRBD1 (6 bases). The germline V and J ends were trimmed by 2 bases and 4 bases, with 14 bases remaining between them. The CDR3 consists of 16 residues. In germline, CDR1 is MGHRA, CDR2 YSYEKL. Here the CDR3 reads CASSQLRDMGTGELFF. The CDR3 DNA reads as TGCGCCAGCAGCCAACTCCGGGACATGGGCACCGGGGAGCTGTTTTTT.

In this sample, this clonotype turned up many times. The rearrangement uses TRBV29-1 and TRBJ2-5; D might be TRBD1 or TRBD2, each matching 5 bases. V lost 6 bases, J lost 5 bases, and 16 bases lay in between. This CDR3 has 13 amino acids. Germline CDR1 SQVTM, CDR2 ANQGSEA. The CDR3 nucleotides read TGCAGCGTCGAGAGGGGTTACGGTGAGACCCAGTACTTC. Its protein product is CSVERGYGETQYF.

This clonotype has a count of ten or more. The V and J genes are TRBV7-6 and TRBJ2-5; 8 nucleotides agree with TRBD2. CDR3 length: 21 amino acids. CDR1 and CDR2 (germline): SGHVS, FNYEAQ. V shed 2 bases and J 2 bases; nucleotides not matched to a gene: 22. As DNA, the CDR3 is TGTGCCAGCAGCTTAAGTCGGCTAGCGGGCAAACAAATATACCTTCAAGAGACCCAGTACTTC. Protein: CASSLSRLAGKQIYLQETQYF.

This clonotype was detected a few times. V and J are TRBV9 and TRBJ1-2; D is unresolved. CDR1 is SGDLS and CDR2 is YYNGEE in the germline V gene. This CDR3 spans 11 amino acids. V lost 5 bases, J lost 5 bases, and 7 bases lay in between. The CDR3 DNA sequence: TGTGCCAGCAGTGGTCTATATGGCTACACCTTC. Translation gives CASSGLYGYTF.

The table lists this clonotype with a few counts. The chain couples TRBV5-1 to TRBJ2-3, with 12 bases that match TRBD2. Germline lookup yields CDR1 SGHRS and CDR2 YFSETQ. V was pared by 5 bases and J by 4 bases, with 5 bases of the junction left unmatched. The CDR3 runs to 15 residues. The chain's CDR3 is CASRSTSGGPDTQYF. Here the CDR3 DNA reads TGCGCCAGCAGATCGACTAGCGGGGGACCAGATACGCAGTATTTT.

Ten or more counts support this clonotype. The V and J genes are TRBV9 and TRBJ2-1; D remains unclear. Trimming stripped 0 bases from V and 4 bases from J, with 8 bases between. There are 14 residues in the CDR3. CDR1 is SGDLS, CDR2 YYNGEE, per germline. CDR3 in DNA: TGTGCCAGCAGCGTAGGTGAGCCTTACAATGAGCAGTTCTTC. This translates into CASSVGEPYNEQFF.

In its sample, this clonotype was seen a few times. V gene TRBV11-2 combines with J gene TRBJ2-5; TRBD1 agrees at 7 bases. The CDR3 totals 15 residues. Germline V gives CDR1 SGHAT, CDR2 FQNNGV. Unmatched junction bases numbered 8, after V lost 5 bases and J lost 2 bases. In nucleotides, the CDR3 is TGTGCCAGCAGCCCGAGGACAGGCGGACAAGAGACCCAGTACTTC. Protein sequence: CASSPRTGGQETQYF.

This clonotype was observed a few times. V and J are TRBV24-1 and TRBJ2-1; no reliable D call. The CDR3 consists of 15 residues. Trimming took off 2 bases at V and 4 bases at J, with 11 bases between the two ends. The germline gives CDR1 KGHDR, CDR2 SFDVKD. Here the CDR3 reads CATSDSETRYNEQFF. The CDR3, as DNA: TGTGCCACCAGTGATTCGGAGACCCGGTACAATGAGCAGTTCTTC.

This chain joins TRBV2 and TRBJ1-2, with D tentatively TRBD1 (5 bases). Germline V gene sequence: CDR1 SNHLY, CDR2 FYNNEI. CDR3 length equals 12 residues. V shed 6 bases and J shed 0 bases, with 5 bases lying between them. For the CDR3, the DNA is TGTGCCAGCAGGGGACCTAACTATGGCTACACCTTC. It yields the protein CASRGPNYGYTF.

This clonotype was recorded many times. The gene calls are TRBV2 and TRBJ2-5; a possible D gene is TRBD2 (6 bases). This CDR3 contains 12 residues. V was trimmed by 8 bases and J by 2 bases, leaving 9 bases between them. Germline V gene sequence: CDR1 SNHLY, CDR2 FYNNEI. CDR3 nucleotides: TGTGCCAGCTCTAGCGCGCAAGAGACCCAGTACTTC. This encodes CASSSAQETQYF.

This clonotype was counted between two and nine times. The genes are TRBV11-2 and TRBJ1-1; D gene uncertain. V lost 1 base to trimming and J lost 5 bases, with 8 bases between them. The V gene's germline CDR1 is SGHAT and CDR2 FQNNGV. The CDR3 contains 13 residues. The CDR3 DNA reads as TGTGCCAGCAGCTTAGCACAGTTAACTGAAGCTTTCTTT. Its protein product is CASSLAQLTEAFF.

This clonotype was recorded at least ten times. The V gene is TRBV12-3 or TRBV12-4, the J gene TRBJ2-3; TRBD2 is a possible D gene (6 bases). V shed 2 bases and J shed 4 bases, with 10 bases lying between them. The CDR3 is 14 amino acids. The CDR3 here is CASSLSGGADTQYF. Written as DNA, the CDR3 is TGTGCCAGCAGTTTATCAGGAGGGGCAGATACGCAGTATTTT.

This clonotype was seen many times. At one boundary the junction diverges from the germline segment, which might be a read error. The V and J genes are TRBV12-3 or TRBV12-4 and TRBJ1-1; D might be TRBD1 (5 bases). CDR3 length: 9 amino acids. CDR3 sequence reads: CASSFRQFF. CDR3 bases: TGTGCCAGCAGTTTCCGACAGTTTTTT.

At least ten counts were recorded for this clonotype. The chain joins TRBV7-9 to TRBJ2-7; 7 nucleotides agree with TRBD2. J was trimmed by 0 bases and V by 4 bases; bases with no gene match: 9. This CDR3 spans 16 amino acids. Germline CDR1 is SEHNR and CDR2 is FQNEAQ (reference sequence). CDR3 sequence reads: CASSSFPGGSSYEQYF. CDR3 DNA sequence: TGTGCCAGCAGCTCCTTCCCGGGCGGGAGCTCCTACGAGCAGTACTTC. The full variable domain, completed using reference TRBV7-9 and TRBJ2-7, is DTGVSQNPRHKITKRGQNVTFRCDPISEHNRLYWYRQTLGQGPEFLTYFQNEAQLEKSRLLSDRFSAERPKGSFSTLEIQRTEQGDSAMYLCASSSFPGGSSYEQYFGPGTRLTVT.

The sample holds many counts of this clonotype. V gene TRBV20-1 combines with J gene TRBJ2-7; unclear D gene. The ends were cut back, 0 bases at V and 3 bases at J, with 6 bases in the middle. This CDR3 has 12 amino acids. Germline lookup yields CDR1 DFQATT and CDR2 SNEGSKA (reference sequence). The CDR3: CSARDKGYEQYF. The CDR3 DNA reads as TGCAGTGCTAGAGATAAGGGCTACGAGCAGTACTTC.

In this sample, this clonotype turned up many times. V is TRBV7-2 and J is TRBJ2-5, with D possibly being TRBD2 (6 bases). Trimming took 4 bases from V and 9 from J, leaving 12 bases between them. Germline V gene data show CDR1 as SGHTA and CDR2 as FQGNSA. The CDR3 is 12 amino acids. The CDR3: CASSSAWEAQYF. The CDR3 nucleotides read TGTGCCAGCAGCTCGGCCTGGGAGGCCCAGTACTTC.

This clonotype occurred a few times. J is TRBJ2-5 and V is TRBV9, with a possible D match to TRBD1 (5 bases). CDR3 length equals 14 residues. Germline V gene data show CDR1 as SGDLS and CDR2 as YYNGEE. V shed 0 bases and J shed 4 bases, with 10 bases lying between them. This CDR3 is CASSVAQGGETQYF. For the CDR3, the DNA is TGTGCCAGCAGCGTAGCCCAGGGTGGAGAGACCCAGTACTTC.

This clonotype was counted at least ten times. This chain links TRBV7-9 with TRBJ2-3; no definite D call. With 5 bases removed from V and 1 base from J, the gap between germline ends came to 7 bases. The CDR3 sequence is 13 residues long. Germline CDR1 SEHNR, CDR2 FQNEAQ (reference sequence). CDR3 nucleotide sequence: TGTGCCAGCAGCCACGGTGGCACAGATACGCAGTATTTT. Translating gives CASSHGGTDTQYF.

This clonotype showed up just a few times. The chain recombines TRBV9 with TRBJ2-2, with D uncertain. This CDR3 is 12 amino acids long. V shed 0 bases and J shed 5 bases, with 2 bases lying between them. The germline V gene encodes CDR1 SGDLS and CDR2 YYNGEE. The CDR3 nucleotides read TGTGCCAGCAGCGTAGTAACCGGGGAGCTGTTTTTT. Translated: CASSVVTGELFF.

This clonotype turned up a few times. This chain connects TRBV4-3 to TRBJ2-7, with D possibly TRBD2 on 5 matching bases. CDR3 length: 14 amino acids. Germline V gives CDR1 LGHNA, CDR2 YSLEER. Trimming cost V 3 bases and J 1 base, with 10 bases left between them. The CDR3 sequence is CASSQEEGSYEQYF. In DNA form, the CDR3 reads TGCGCCAGCAGCCAGGAGGAAGGATCCTACGAGCAGTACTTC.

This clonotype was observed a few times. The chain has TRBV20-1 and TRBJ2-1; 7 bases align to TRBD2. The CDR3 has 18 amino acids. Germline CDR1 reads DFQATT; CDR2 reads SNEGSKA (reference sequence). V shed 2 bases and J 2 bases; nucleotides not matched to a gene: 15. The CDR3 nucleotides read TGCAGTGCTAGAAGTTATGAGGCTAGCGGCGTGACCTACAATGAGCAGTTCTTC. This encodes CSARSYEASGVTYNEQFF.